This T cell receptor beta chain comes out of a study of a mutant IDH1 vaccine in newly diagnosed glioma. Study-wide background: Following radiotherapy alone, or alongside temozolomide cycles, vaccination was started after an interval of 4-6 weeks. Beforehand, treatment had been radiotherapy, temozolomide, or both; the majority received both. At week 35 came visit V12, and visit V13 followed at week 47.

Details on this clone: Its antigen is currently unknown.

The CDR3 is 17 residues long. The V end was cut by 4 bases, the J end by 0 bases, with 13 bases between. Germline V gene lookup returns CDR1 SGHTA and CDR2 FQGTGA. This sample's time point: week 47, end of study. Doses of 300 ug of mutant IDH1 20-mer peptide were given with topical imiquimod. Eight vaccinations went to patients in weeks 1, 3, 5, 7, 11, 15, 19, 23. Using immunoSEQ multiplex PCR, the repertoire was profiled, and TCRdb retains in-frame clones only, with some absent. The data show roughly 43,000 clones, 70% to 85% seen once. The clonotype originates from a man younger than 30 with glioma. Some clones in this sample may be carry-over from other donors' samples. The source was PBMCs, collected from a glioma patient whose treatment included an IDH1 peptide vaccine. This chain uses TRBV7-3 with TRBJ2-6; unclear D gene. The CDR3 DNA reads TGTGCCAGCAGCTCCTTGCGCCTCGTCTCTGGGGCCAACGTCCTGACTTTC. Residues: CASSSLRLVSGANVLTF.